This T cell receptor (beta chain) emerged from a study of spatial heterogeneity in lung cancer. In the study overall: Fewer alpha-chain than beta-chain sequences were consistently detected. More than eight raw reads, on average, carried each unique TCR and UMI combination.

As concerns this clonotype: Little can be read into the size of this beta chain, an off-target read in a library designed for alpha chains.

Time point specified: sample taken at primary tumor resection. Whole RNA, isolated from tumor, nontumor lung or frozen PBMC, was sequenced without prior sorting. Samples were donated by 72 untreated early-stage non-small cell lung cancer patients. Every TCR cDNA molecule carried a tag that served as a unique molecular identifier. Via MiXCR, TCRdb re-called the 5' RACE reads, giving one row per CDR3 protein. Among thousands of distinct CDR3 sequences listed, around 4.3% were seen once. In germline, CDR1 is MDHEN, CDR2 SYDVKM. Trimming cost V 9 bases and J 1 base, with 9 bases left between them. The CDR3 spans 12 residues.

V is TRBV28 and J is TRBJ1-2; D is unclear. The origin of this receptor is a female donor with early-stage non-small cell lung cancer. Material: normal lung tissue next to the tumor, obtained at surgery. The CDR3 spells CASSLYNYGYTF. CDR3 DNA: TGTGCCAGTAGCCTCTATAACTATGGCTACACCTTC.